Shown below are 32 T cell receptor beta chains from a single sample sequenced in a study of human T cells and chemical hapten exposure. TCRdb called the RACE reads again in MiXCR, with one record for every CDR3 protein. The data contain 300,000 to 450,000 distinct CDR3 sequences, approximately 5% of them seen just once; the ten biggest clones take up 2% to 2.5%. Time point meaning: patch test 1, 2 weeks after DPC sensitization. Treatment in this sample: therapeutic diphenylcyclopropenone sensitization with weekly scalp DPC. Sequencing used whole blood, obtained in connection with sensitization to the hapten diphenylcyclopropenone (DPC). These receptors originate from a woman between 45 and 60 years old with alopecia areata. Some clones in this sample may be carry-over from other donors' samples.

The gene calls are TRBV5-6 and TRBJ2-7; TRBD1 matches at 7 bases. V trimming: 4 bases; J trimming: 1 base; junction bases outside the gene matches: 8. This CDR3 comprises 15 residues. Looked up from germline, CDR1 is SGHDT and CDR2 is YYEEEE. The CDR3 region has the DNA TGTGCCAGCAGCGCAAGGGGGCGCGGGTCCTACGAGCAGTACTTC. Translated: CASSARGRGSYEQYF.

This clonotype was picked up a small number of times. The chain uses TRBV5-6 and TRBJ2-1, with a weak D call TRBD2 (6 bases). CDR1 SGHDT and CDR2 YYEEEE come from the germline V gene. Trimming removed 2 bases from V and 7 bases from J, with 22 bases in between. This CDR3 has 17 residues. CDR3 residues: CASSFWGTREFLNEQFF. As DNA, the CDR3 is TGTGCCAGCAGCTTTTGGGGGACTCGCGAGTTTTTGAATGAGCAGTTCTTC. The whole variable domain, filled in from reference TRBV5-6 and TRBJ2-1, reads DAGVTQSPTHLIKTRGQQVTLRCSPKSGHDTVSWYQQALGQGPQFIFQYYEEEERQRGNFPDRFSGHQFPNYSSELNVNALLLGDSALYLCASSFWGTREFLNEQFFGPGTRLTVL.

This clonotype was seen only a few times. V gene TRBV6-5 combines with J gene TRBJ2-5, with TRBD2 matching over 9 bases. CDR3 length: 15 amino acids. Germline assignment: CDR1 MNHEY and CDR2 SVGAGI. Losses at the gene ends were 2 bases for V and 5 bases for J; bases not matched to a gene: 6. The CDR3 spells CASSYGAGGPETQYF. The DNA for the CDR3 is TGTGCCAGCAGTTACGGAGCGGGGGGCCCGGAGACCCAGTACTTC.

As regards this clonotype: This may arise from a read error, as a much more abundant clone is one base away. The chain uses TRBV7-9 and TRBJ2-2; D is perhaps TRBD2 (5 bases). The CDR3 has 15 amino acids. Germline V gene data show CDR1 as SEHNR and CDR2 as FQNEAQ (reference sequence). The CDR3, as DNA: TGTGCCAGCAGCTCGAAGACGGGAAACACCGGGGATCTGTTTTTT. This codes for CASSSKTGNTGDLFF.

This rearrangement joins TRBV20-1 to TRBJ1-3, with D possibly being TRBD1 (5 bases). V was pared by 5 bases and J by 4 bases, with 15 bases between. The germline V gene encodes CDR1 DFQATT and CDR2 SNEGSKA (reference sequence). CDR3 length: 14 residues. CDR3 nucleotides: TGCAGTGCTGGCCCCCAGGGAGGAGGAAACACCATATATTTT. Translation gives CSAGPQGGGNTIYF.

Ten or more counts support this clonotype. The gene calls are TRBV10-3 and TRBJ1-2; 10 bases fit TRBD1. From germline, CDR1 is ENHRY and CDR2 SYGVKD. This CDR3 comprises 14 residues. V lost 6 bases and J lost 6; bases outside the gene matches: 7. The CDR3 protein is CAISRDRGEDGYTF. The CDR3 DNA is TGTGCCATCAGCCGGGACAGGGGTGAAGATGGCTACACCTTC.

This clonotype has at least ten counts. The V and J genes are TRBV20-1 and TRBJ2-2; 12 bases map to TRBD2. Germline lookup yields CDR1 DFQATT and CDR2 SNEGSKA (reference sequence). V was clipped by 2 bases and J by 4 bases; unmatched bases: 2. The CDR3 covers 15 residues. The CDR3 DNA reads as TGCAGTGCTAGATCTAGCGGGGGGGCCACCGGGGAGCTGTTTTTT. It translates to CSARSSGGATGELFF.

The chain couples TRBV3-1 to TRBJ2-5; the match to TRBD2 covers 9 bases. The germline CDR1 and CDR2 sequences are LGHDT and YNNKEL (reference sequence). The trim removed 6 bases at V and 4 bases at J, leaving 9 bases unmatched. The CDR3 has 15 residues. Written as DNA, the CDR3 is TGTGCCAGCAGTCAGCCTAGCGGGATGAGAGAGACCCAGTACTTC. Amino acid sequence: CASSQPSGMRETQYF.

This chain uses TRBV19 with TRBJ2-1, with unresolved D. The germline gives CDR1 LNHDA, CDR2 SQIVND (reference sequence). The CDR3 loop spans 15 amino acids. Trimming took 10 bases from V and 0 from J, leaving 16 bases between them. The CDR3 here is CATTPVAASYNEQFF. The CDR3 DNA reads TGTGCCACCACCCCCGTTGCAGCCTCCTACAATGAGCAGTTCTTC.

This clonotype showed up many times. The chain joins TRBV29-1 to TRBJ2-7; D is possibly TRBD2 (6 bases). The V gene lost 4 bases and the J gene lost 2 bases, with 9 bases spanning the gap. The germline CDR1 and CDR2 sequences are SQVTM and ANQGSEA. The CDR3 is 12 amino acids. CDR3 in DNA: TGCAGCGTTGCTAGCGCCCCCTACGAGCAGTACTTC. Translation gives CSVASAPYEQYF.

V is TRBV29-1 and J is TRBJ2-3; D unresolved. The CDR3 runs 16 residues. The germline V gene encodes CDR1 SQVTM and CDR2 ANQGSEA. The germline V and J ends were trimmed by 6 bases and 0 bases, with 19 bases remaining between them. The CDR3 nucleotides are TGCAGCGTCGACGGCAGGTTCGAGGCTAGCACAGATACGCAGTATTTT. This codes for CSVDGRFEASTDTQYF.

Many counts were recorded for this clonotype. The chain employs TRBV3-1 and TRBJ2-7; D is possibly TRBD2 (7 bases). CDR1 and CDR2 from the germline V gene are LGHDT and YNNKEL (reference sequence). With 4 bases removed from V and 3 bases from J, the gap between germline ends came to 16 bases. This CDR3 contains 15 residues. The CDR3 here is CASSPQGRASYEQYF. DNA of the CDR3: TGTGCCAGCAGCCCCCAGGGGAGGGCGAGCTACGAGCAGTACTTC.

The gene calls are TRBV12-3 or TRBV12-4 and TRBJ2-7, with TRBD2 identical over 7 bases. J was trimmed by 5 bases and V by 9 bases; bases with no gene match: 13. This CDR3 comprises 14 residues. The CDR3, as DNA: TGTGCCAGGTCTACAATTGGCCGGGGGGACGAGCAGTACTTC. As protein: CARSTIGRGDEQYF.

This clonotype showed up many times. J is TRBJ2-7 and V is TRBV6-5, with D possibly being TRBD1 (6 bases). The ends were cut back, 2 bases at V and 4 bases at J, with 15 bases in the middle. The CDR3 contains 15 residues. Germline V CDR1 and CDR2: MNHEY, SVGAGI. The CDR3, as DNA: TGTGCCAGCAGTTACAACGTCGCAGGGGATTACGAGCAGTACTTC. Its protein product is CASSYNVAGDYEQYF.

This clonotype came up many times. The V gene is TRBV12-3 or TRBV12-4, the J gene TRBJ2-2; unclear D gene. V shed 6 bases and J shed 1 base, with 3 bases lying between them. This CDR3 has 12 amino acids. The CDR3 region has the DNA TGTGCCAGCAGCCGGAACACCGGGGAGCTGTTTTTT. This sequence encodes CASSRNTGELFF.

The sample holds many counts of this clonotype. This chain connects TRBV11-2 to TRBJ1-1, with 8 bases that match TRBD1. Per germline, CDR1 SGHAT and CDR2 FQNNGV. This CDR3 comprises 15 residues. J gave up 5 bases and V 5 bases, and 10 bases lay outside the gene matches. Here the CDR3 DNA reads TGTGCCAGCAGCAGAGGACAGGGCCCTAGGACTGAAGCTTTCTTT. This sequence encodes CASSRGQGPRTEAFF.

The chain employs TRBV7-2 and TRBJ1-6; possibly TRBD1 for D (6 bases). Looked up from germline, CDR1 is SGHTA and CDR2 is FQGNSA. Trimming removed 3 bases at V and 5 bases at J, with 14 bases between. The CDR3 spans 16 residues. Written as DNA, the CDR3 is TGTGCCAGCAGCTTTACGCAGGGGCTACATAATTCACCCCTCCACTTT. Its protein is CASSFTQGLHNSPLHF.

This clonotype was counted at least ten times. The chain has TRBV7-2 and TRBJ2-3; no clear D gene. This CDR3 spans 13 amino acids. Trimming cost V 3 bases and J 6 bases, with 10 bases left between them. Germline loops: CDR1 SGHTA, CDR2 FQGNSA. CDR3 sequence (DNA): TGTGCCAGCAGCTTCATAAGCTCCGATACGCAGTATTTT. It codes for CASSFISSDTQYF.

There are many counts of this clonotype. The V and J genes are TRBV13 and TRBJ2-7, with a possible D match to TRBD2 (6 bases). Per the germline V gene, CDR1 is PRHDT and CDR2 is FYEKMQ (reference sequence). This CDR3 spans 14 amino acids. Trimming cost V 5 bases and J 5 bases, with 16 bases left between them. CDR3 nucleotide sequence: TGTGCCAGCAGCCCACCCCGGGAGCCCAACGAGCAGTACTTC. Its translation is CASSPPREPNEQYF.

This chain joins TRBV6-6 and TRBJ2-3; the D gene is possibly TRBD1 (5 bases). Germline CDR1 is MNHNY and CDR2 is SVGAGI (reference sequence). The V end lost 1 base, the J end lost 4 bases, and 9 bases lay between the germline ends. CDR3 length: 14 residues. The CDR3 DNA follows: TGTGCCAGCAGTTACTTCAGGGTAGCAGATACGCAGTATTTT. This encodes CASSYFRVADTQYF.

This clonotype was detected ten times or more. V gene TRBV3-1 combines with J gene TRBJ2-7; D is uncertain. CDR3 size: 15 residues. Germline V CDR1 and CDR2: LGHDT, YNNKEL (reference sequence). The V end was cut by 1 base, the J end by 2 bases, with 12 bases between. CDR3 sequence (DNA): TGTGCCAGCAGCCAAGTATTCGGCGCCCCCTACGAGCAGTACTTC. Protein sequence: CASSQVFGAPYEQYF.

This clonotype was picked up a small number of times. The rearrangement links TRBV20-1 to TRBJ2-7; TRBD1 matches 8 bases. V lost 5 bases to trimming and J lost 0 bases; unmatched junction nucleotides: 9. Per germline, CDR1 DFQATT and CDR2 SNEGSKA (reference sequence). The CDR3 consists of 15 residues. DNA for the CDR3: TGCAGTGCTTCCCCCGGGACAGGTACCTCCTACGAGCAGTACTTC. It yields the protein CSASPGTGTSYEQYF.

This clonotype was observed at least ten times. The chain has TRBV12-3 or TRBV12-4 and TRBJ2-6; D unclear. CDR3 length: 15 amino acids. Trimming removed 1 base from V and 1 base from J, with 5 bases in between. The CDR3 reads CASSLDLSGANVLTF. The DNA for the CDR3 is TGTGCCAGCAGTTTAGACCTGTCTGGGGCCAACGTCCTGACTTTC.

This clonotype was detected many times. The chain couples TRBV20-1 to TRBJ2-3, with 9 bases matching TRBD2. Germline trimming cut 0 bases from V and 0 bases from J; bases unmatched to any gene: 16. The CDR3 contains 20 residues. Germline CDR1 DFQATT, CDR2 SNEGSKA (reference sequence). In DNA form, the CDR3 reads TGCAGTGCTAGAGATCGCCCTAGCGGGGACAGTCATACTAGCACAGATACGCAGTATTTT. The encoded protein is CSARDRPSGDSHTSTDTQYF.

This clonotype was detected many times. The chain links TRBV24-1 to TRBJ2-1; D perhaps matches TRBD1 (7 bases). The V and J ends lost 4 bases and 5 bases respectively, with 14 bases between them. The CDR3 runs 15 residues. The V gene's germline CDR1 is KGHDR and CDR2 SFDVKD. CDR3 protein: CATSDPTGRNNEQFF. In DNA, the CDR3 is TGTGCCACCAGTGACCCGACAGGGAGGAACAATGAGCAGTTCTTC.

In nucleotides, the CDR3 is TGTGCCAGCAGTTCCCACTCGGGGGCTGAAGCTTTCTTT. Translated, it gives CASSSHSGAEAFF. V and J are TRBV27 and TRBJ1-1, with a possible D match to TRBD1 (5 bases). CDR1 MNHEY and CDR2 SMNVEV come from the germline V gene (reference sequence). The CDR3 sequence is 13 residues long. Deletions cut 4 bases from V and 6 bases from J, with 12 bases between.

At least ten counts were recorded for this clonotype. The V call is TRBV7-2, the J call TRBJ2-3; D is ambiguous. Germline-derived CDR1 and CDR2 are SGHTA and FQGNSA. This CDR3 spans 15 amino acids. V was cut by 1 base and J by 2 bases, with 10 bases left in between. CDR3 residues: CASSLVGGYTDTQYF. CDR3 DNA: TGTGCCAGCAGCTTAGTTGGCGGATACACAGATACGCAGTATTTT.

The rearrangement uses TRBV9 and TRBJ2-3, with 9 bases matching TRBD2. V shed 2 bases and J 4 bases; nucleotides not matched to a gene: 8. CDR3 size: 16 residues. Germline CDR1 SGDLS, CDR2 YYNGEE. Here the CDR3 DNA reads TGTGCCAGCAGCGTGGGACTAGCCCCTGGGTCAGATACGCAGTATTTT. Protein product: CASSVGLAPGSDTQYF.

This clonotype was counted at least ten times. CDR3 region: CASSAGATGPEAFF. CDR3 nucleotide sequence: TGTGCCAGCAGCGCCGGAGCCACCGGTCCTGAAGCTTTCTTT. V is TRBV5-5 and J is TRBJ1-1; no definite D call. Germline loops: CDR1 SGHKS, CDR2 YYEKEE (reference sequence). V was clipped by 4 bases and J by 6 bases, with 16 bases between them. The CDR3 totals 14 residues.

A note on this clonotype: A clone one base away is much larger, so this may be a read error. The rearrangement joins TRBV29-1 to TRBJ2-1; TRBD2 aligns across 8 bases. CDR3 length: 13 amino acids. Germline CDR1 and CDR2: SQVTM and ANQGSEA. The CDR3 sequence is CSVASSGNNQQFF. The CDR3 coding sequence is TGCAGCGTTGCGAGTAGCGGGAACAATCAGCAGTTCTTC.

This clonotype was recorded a few times. The chain recombines TRBV5-1 with TRBJ2-7; weak D call: TRBD2 (5 bases). Germline CDR1 and CDR2: SGHRS and YFSETQ. With 2 bases removed from V and 4 bases from J, the gap between germline ends came to 13 bases. This CDR3 is built from 14 residues. CDR3 sequence (DNA): TGCGCCAGCAGCTTTGAGGGCAGGCCGTACGAGCAGTACTTC. This encodes CASSFEGRPYEQYF.

This clonotype appeared many times. This sequence joins TRBV27 and TRBJ2-7; 8 nucleotides line up with TRBD1. The V and J ends lost 5 bases and 2 bases, in that order; junction bases with no gene match: 2. The CDR3 contains 13 residues. The germline CDR1 and CDR2 sequences are MNHEY and SMNVEV (reference sequence). The CDR3 protein is CASSLQGAYEQYF. DNA for the CDR3: TGTGCCAGCAGTCTACAGGGGGCCTACGAGCAGTACTTC.